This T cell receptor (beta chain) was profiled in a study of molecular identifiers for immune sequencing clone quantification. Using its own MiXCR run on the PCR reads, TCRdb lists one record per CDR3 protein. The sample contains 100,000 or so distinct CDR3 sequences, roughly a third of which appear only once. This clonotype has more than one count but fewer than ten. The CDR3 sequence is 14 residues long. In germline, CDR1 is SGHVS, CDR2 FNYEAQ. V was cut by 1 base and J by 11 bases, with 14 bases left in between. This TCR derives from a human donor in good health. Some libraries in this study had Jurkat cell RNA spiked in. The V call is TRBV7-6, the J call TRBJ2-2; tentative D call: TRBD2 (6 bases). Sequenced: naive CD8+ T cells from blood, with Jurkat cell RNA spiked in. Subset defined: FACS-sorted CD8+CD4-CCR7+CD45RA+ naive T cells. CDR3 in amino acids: CASSLEGTPFELFF. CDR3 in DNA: TGTGCCAGCAGCTTAGAAGGGACTCCCTTTGAGCTGTTTTTT.